This TCR beta chain was sequenced in a study of T cell changes during pregnancy in multiple sclerosis. The CDR3 loop spans 15 amino acids. V was trimmed by 5 bases and J by 0 bases, leaving 11 bases between them. In germline, CDR1 is LGHNA, CDR2 YSLEER. This table comes from immunoSEQ multiplex PCR, and its TCRdb copy is limited to in-frame clones, with some not included. Among about 30,000 clones listed, 80% to 90% were seen once. This chain connects TRBV4-3 to TRBJ1-3; no reliable D call. This specimen was CD8+ T cells from peripheral blood mononuclear cells, taken in the second trimester of pregnancy. The receptor comes from a female donor with multiple sclerosis, enrolled in a pregnancy study. The CDR3 sequence: CASSLNRGSGNTIYF. The CDR3 DNA is TGCGCCAGCAGCTTAAATCGAGGCTCTGGAAACACCATATATTTT.